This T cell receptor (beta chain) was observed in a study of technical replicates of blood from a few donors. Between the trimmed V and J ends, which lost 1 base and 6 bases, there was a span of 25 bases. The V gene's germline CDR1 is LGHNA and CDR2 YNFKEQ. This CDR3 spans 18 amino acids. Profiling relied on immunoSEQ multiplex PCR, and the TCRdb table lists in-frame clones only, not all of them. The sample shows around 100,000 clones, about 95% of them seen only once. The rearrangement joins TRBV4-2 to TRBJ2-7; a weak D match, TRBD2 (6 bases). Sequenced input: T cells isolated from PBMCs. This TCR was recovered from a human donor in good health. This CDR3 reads CASSQVILGGDAVGEQYF. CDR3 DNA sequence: TGTGCCAGCAGCCAAGTAATTCTCGGCGGGGACGCTGTTGGCGAGCAGTACTTC.